A single sample is the source of the 28 T cell receptor beta chains below, sequenced in a study of cytomegalovirus exposure and HLA in healthy donors. Primers included in the PCR were 60 Vbeta and 13 Jbeta primers. Generated by immunoSEQ multiplex PCR, the TCRdb table keeps only in-frame clones and is missing some. The sample contains 100,000 to 150,000 clones, roughly 85% of which appear only once. The sequencing sample was made of PBMCs. Receptors were obtained from a man younger than 35 in good health and CMV-seropositive.

This chain uses TRBV6-1 with TRBJ1-2; tentatively, D is TRBD1 (5 bases). This CDR3 is built from 14 residues. V shed 0 bases and J shed 5 bases, with 10 bases lying between them. CDR1 and CDR2 (germline): MNHNS, SASEGT. CDR3 in amino acids: CASSEAAGQYGYTF. CDR3 sequence (DNA): TGTGCCAGCAGTGAAGCTGCAGGGCAATATGGCTACACCTTC.

The genes are TRBV29-1 and TRBJ1-2, with 9 bases that match TRBD1. Germline assignment: CDR1 SQVTM and CDR2 ANQGSEA. The CDR3 contains 13 residues. Losses at the gene ends were 7 bases for V and 7 bases for J; bases not matched to a gene: 10. As DNA, the CDR3 is TGCAGCGGCCGAACAGGGGGCGCCGCTGGCTACACCTTC. Protein sequence: CSGRTGGAAGYTF. Looking up the rest from reference TRBV29-1 and TRBJ1-2 gives the full variable domain: SAVISQKPSRDICQRGTSLTIQCQVDSQVTMMFWYRQQPGQSLTLIATANQGSEATYESGFVIDKFPISRPNLTFSTLTVSNMSPEDSSIYLCSGRTGGAAGYTFGSGTRLTVV.

This clone was picked up a small number of times. This chain uses TRBV11-3 with TRBJ1-4; a possible D gene is TRBD1 (5 bases). Germline V CDR1 and CDR2: SGHNT, YENEEA. With 5 bases removed from V and 7 bases from J, the gap between germline ends came to 11 bases. The CDR3 consists of 13 residues. The CDR3 coding sequence is TGTGCCAGCAGCGCGGGGGGGTCTGAAAAACTGTTTTTT. Translation gives CASSAGGSEKLFF.

The chain uses TRBV6-1 and TRBJ2-7, with a weak D call TRBD1 (6 bases). V gave up 6 bases and J gave up 2 bases, with 14 bases separating them. This CDR3 has 14 residues. Germline assignment: CDR1 MNHNS and CDR2 SASEGT. The chain's CDR3 is CASRGQLLTYEQYF. The CDR3 DNA follows: TGTGCCAGCAGAGGACAGCTCCTAACCTACGAGCAGTACTTC.

This clone has just one count. The chain combines TRBV5-6 with TRBJ2-7; a possible D gene is TRBD2 (7 bases). From germline, CDR1 is SGHDT and CDR2 YYEEEE. Trimming shortened V by 2 bases and J by 5 bases, and 20 bases separated the two germline ends. The CDR3 has 16 amino acids. This chain's CDR3 is CASSFFVRGGRNEQYF. For the CDR3, the DNA is TGTGCCAGCAGCTTCTTCGTCAGGGGAGGGCGGAACGAGCAGTACTTC. Complete variable domain (other parts from reference TRBV5-6 and TRBJ2-7): DAGVTQSPTHLIKTRGQQVTLRCSPKSGHDTVSWYQQALGQGPQFIFQYYEEEERQRGNFPDRFSGHQFPNYSSELNVNALLLGDSALYLCASSFFVRGGRNEQYFGPGTRLTVT.

This chain links TRBV5-1 with TRBJ2-1; 9 bases are shared with TRBD1. Germline lookup yields CDR1 SGHRS and CDR2 YFSETQ. The CDR3 extends over 13 amino acids. V lost 10 bases to trimming and J lost 5 bases; unmatched junction nucleotides: 7. The CDR3 protein is CAGGTGLNNEQFF. CDR3 in DNA: TGCGCCGGAGGGACAGGGCTAAACAATGAGCAGTTCTTC.

The chain couples TRBV9 to TRBJ2-3, with D possibly matching TRBD1 (5 bases). The V end was cut by 2 bases, the J end by 2 bases, with 9 bases between. Germline V gene sequence: CDR1 SGDLS, CDR2 YYNGEE. This CDR3 contains 14 residues. The CDR3 here is CASSVQGNTDTQYF. CDR3 sequence (DNA): TGTGCCAGCAGCGTTCAGGGCAACACAGATACGCAGTATTTT.

The CDR3 DNA reads as TGTGCCAGTACCTCGTTACAGGGGGGGAGCAATCAGCCCCAGCATTTT. This encodes CASTSLQGGSNQPQHF. The chain recombines TRBV19 with TRBJ1-5; 8 nucleotides agree with TRBD1. The CDR3 has 16 residues. V dropped 7 bases and J dropped 1; count of bases not matched to a gene: 9. Germline-derived CDR1 and CDR2 are LNHDA and SQIVND (reference sequence).

This clone occurred once. V gene TRBV6-1 combines with J gene TRBJ2-7, with D perhaps matching TRBD1 (6 bases). V lost 1 base and J 9 bases, leaving 16 bases between the germline ends. In germline, CDR1 is MNHNS, CDR2 SASEGT. This CDR3 spans 14 amino acids. CDR3 in amino acids: CASSEGRTALMQYF. In DNA form, the CDR3 reads TGTGCCAGCAGTGAAGGAAGGACAGCTTTGATGCAGTACTTC.

The rearrangement links TRBV2 to TRBJ1-1; 9 bases agree with TRBD1. V lost 6 bases and J lost 6; bases outside the gene matches: 8. The CDR3 is made up of 14 amino acids. Germline V gene lookup returns CDR1 SNHLY and CDR2 FYNNEI. The CDR3: CASSPDRGSAEAFF. The CDR3 bases are TGTGCCAGCAGCCCCGACAGGGGGTCTGCTGAAGCTTTCTTT.

This chain uses TRBV19 with TRBJ2-2; D possibly corresponds to TRBD2 (6 bases). The CDR3 is made up of 15 amino acids. Germline V gene sequence: CDR1 LNHDA, CDR2 SQIVND (reference sequence). Trimming stripped 4 bases from V and 5 bases from J, with 14 bases between. DNA for the CDR3: TGTGCCAGTAGTACACACCGGGACTTAACCGGGGAGCTGTTTTTT. Translated: CASSTHRDLTGELFF.

The V and J genes are TRBV19 and TRBJ2-7; 7 bases line up with TRBD1. The V and J ends lost 8 bases and 0 bases, in that order; junction bases with no gene match: 4. CDR3 length: 13 residues. CDR1 is LNHDA and CDR2 is SQIVND in the germline V gene (reference sequence). CDR3: CASSRGSSYEQYF. CDR3 DNA sequence: TGTGCCAGTTCCAGGGGGAGCTCCTACGAGCAGTACTTC.

The V call is TRBV28, the J call TRBJ1-2; TRBD1 matches 7 bases. This CDR3 spans 16 amino acids. The germline V gene encodes CDR1 MDHEN and CDR2 SYDVKM. The ends lost 6 bases at V and 3 bases at J; junction bases unmatched: 13. The CDR3 DNA sequence: TGTGCCAGCAGCCTCCGACAGGGATATGTGGACTATGGCTACACCTTC. As protein: CASSLRQGYVDYGYTF.

This rearrangement joins TRBV6-5 to TRBJ2-5, with D possibly matching TRBD1 (6 bases). V was shortened by 6 bases and J by 5 bases, with 13 bases between the two germline ends. Germline V gene sequence: CDR1 MNHEY, CDR2 SVGAGI. The CDR3 has 13 residues. In DNA form, the CDR3 reads TGTGCCAGCAGACGGACAGATAAGGAGACCCAGTACTTC. Its protein product is CASRRTDKETQYF.

The chain joins TRBV4-1 to TRBJ1-1; D is unclear. V shed 2 bases and J shed 3 bases, with 4 bases lying between them. Germline CDR1 and CDR2: MGHRA and YSYEKL. The CDR3 spans 12 residues. The CDR3: CASSQLDTEAFF. In DNA, the CDR3 is TGCGCCAGCAGCCAACTCGACACTGAAGCTTTCTTT.

V is TRBV27 and J is TRBJ2-2, with 13 positions matching TRBD2. Germline V gives CDR1 MNHEY, CDR2 SMNVEV (reference sequence). CDR3 length equals 18 residues. V was pared by 4 bases and J by 0 bases, with 5 bases of the junction left unmatched. The CDR3 here is CASSSGLAGVTNTGELFF. The DNA for the CDR3 is TGTGCCAGCAGTTCCGGACTAGCGGGGGTCACGAACACCGGGGAGCTGTTTTTT.

This chain links TRBV19 with TRBJ1-6, with 7 positions matching TRBD1. Germline values: CDR1 LNHDA, CDR2 SQIVND (reference sequence). This CDR3 is built from 16 residues. V trimming: 5 bases; J trimming: 11 bases; junction bases outside the gene matches: 15. The CDR3 loop reads CASSLTTGTASTPLHF. As DNA, the CDR3 is TGTGCCAGTAGTCTTACGACCGGGACAGCGAGTACACCCCTCCACTTT. Supplemented by reference TRBV19 and TRBJ1-6, the full variable domain reads DGGITQSPKYLFRKEGQNVTLSCEQNLNHDAMYWYRQDPGQGLRLIYYSQIVNDFQKGDIAEGYSVSREKKESFPLTVTSAQKNPTAFYLCASSLTTGTASTPLHFGNGTRLTVT.

This clone occurred a few times. The V gene is TRBV13, the J gene TRBJ1-1, with 9 bases matching TRBD1. J gave up 3 bases and V 6 bases, and 8 bases lay outside the gene matches. This CDR3 is 15 amino acids long. CDR1 is PRHDT, CDR2 FYEKMQ, per germline (reference sequence). CDR3 protein: CASSERTGADTEAFF. In DNA form, the CDR3 reads TGTGCCAGCAGTGAGCGGACAGGGGCTGACACTGAAGCTTTCTTT.

V gene TRBV5-1 combines with J gene TRBJ2-7; D possibly corresponds to TRBD2 (6 bases). Per germline, CDR1 SGHRS and CDR2 YFSETQ. Trimming left V 3 bases short and J 6 bases short, with 16 bases between. This CDR3 is built from 14 residues. CDR3 coding DNA: TGCGCCAGCAGCTCAGCCGGAGGTAGCGGCGAGCAGTACTTC. It codes for CASSSAGGSGEQYF.

The chain combines TRBV9 with TRBJ1-2, with 7 positions matching TRBD1. Germline-derived CDR1 and CDR2 are SGDLS and YYNGEE. This CDR3 is 16 amino acids long. V lost 3 bases, J lost 1 base, and 9 bases stayed unmatched. CDR3 sequence: CASSADIGQDNYGYTF. CDR3 DNA sequence: TGTGCCAGCAGCGCCGATATAGGACAGGATAACTATGGCTACACCTTC.

This clone has more than one count but fewer than ten. The chain is built from TRBV2 and TRBJ2-7, with 11 bases that match TRBD1. The CDR3 is made up of 16 amino acids. With V trimmed by 4 bases and J by 2 bases, 7 bases remained unmatched. Germline assignment: CDR1 SNHLY and CDR2 FYNNEI. For the CDR3, the DNA is TGTGCCAGCAGTGTTGGCCCGGGACAGGGGGCCTACGAGCAGTACTTC. Encoded protein: CASSVGPGQGAYEQYF.

The chain uses TRBV6-5 and TRBJ1-6; 7 nucleotides agree with TRBD1. The germline V gene has CDR1 MNHEY and CDR2 SVGAGI. The V gene end was trimmed by 2 bases and the J gene end by 7 bases; junction bases not matched to a gene: 5. The length of the CDR3 is 15 residues. This CDR3 reads CASSYTTGRNSPLHF. The CDR3 bases are TGTGCCAGCAGTTACACGACAGGGCGAAATTCACCCCTCCACTTT.

The sample holds one count of this clone. This rearrangement joins TRBV19 to TRBJ1-5; D gene uncertain. Deletions cut 5 bases from V and 4 bases from J, with 9 bases between. This CDR3 is 13 amino acids long. The germline CDR1 and CDR2 sequences are LNHDA and SQIVND (reference sequence). The CDR3 reads CASSPTVNQPQHF. CDR3 coding DNA: TGTGCCAGTAGTCCCACAGTAAATCAGCCCCAGCATTTT.

The chain recombines TRBV20-1 with TRBJ2-7, with D perhaps TRBD2 (6 bases). The germline V gene encodes CDR1 DFQATT and CDR2 SNEGSKA (reference sequence). Trimming took off 4 bases at V and 5 bases at J, with 9 bases between the two ends. This CDR3 is 11 amino acids long. The CDR3: CSATRGNEQYF. CDR3 DNA sequence: TGCAGTGCTACTCGGGGGAACGAGCAGTACTTC.

This clone has only one observation. The J gene is TRBJ2-1, the V gene TRBV7-2; 7 bases are a match to TRBD2. After removal of 2 bases from V and 9 bases from J, the junction contained 10 bases not matched to a gene. The germline V gene has CDR1 SGHTA and CDR2 FQGNSA. The CDR3 consists of 15 residues. CDR3 nucleotides: TGTGCCAGCAGCTTACAGCGGGGTCTCTCCACTGAGCAGTTCTTC. Its protein product is CASSLQRGLSTEQFF. The complete variable domain, with remaining parts taken from reference TRBV7-2 and TRBJ2-1, reads GAGVSQSPSNKVTEKGKDVELRCDPISGHTALYWYRQSLGQGLEFLIYFQGNSAPDKSGLPSDRFSAERTGGSVSTLTIQRTQQEDSAVYLCASSLQRGLSTEQFFGPGTRLTVL.

The genes are TRBV7-3 and TRBJ1-1; D is unclear. Germline V lookup: CDR1 SGHTA, CDR2 FQGTGA. Trimming left V 5 bases short and J 3 bases short, with 10 bases between. This CDR3 is built from 13 residues. The CDR3 region is CASSATVYTEAFF. The CDR3 bases are TGTGCCAGCAGCGCAACGGTTTACACTGAAGCTTTCTTT.

V gene TRBV11-2 combines with J gene TRBJ2-2, with 8 bases fitting TRBD1. The CDR3 runs to 16 residues. Germline CDR1 SGHAT, CDR2 FQNNGV. V gave up 5 bases and J gave up 1 base; unmatched junction bases: 6. The CDR3 bases are TGTGCCAGCAGCGATCGGGACAGGAAGAACACCGGGGAGCTGTTTTTT. Translation gives CASSDRDRKNTGELFF.

The chain uses TRBV5-6 and TRBJ1-1; tentative D call: TRBD1 (6 bases). The V end lost 4 bases, the J end lost 9 bases, and 16 bases lay between the germline ends. CDR3 length equals 13 residues. The germline gives CDR1 SGHDT, CDR2 YYEEEE. In nucleotides, the CDR3 is TGTGCCAGCAGCCCCCGTGGGGGCCCTCAAGCTTTCTTT. Translating it yields CASSPRGGPQAFF.